This TCR beta chain originates from a study of blood T cell repertoires in COVID-19. Adults between roughly 18 and 95 years of age took part from about two dozen US areas. Cohort allocation depended upon clinical history that participants reported. The CDR3 is made up of 17 amino acids. Germline values: CDR1 MDHEN, CDR2 SYDVKM. The V gene lost 6 bases and the J gene lost 0 bases, with 20 bases spanning the gap. Using immunoSEQ multiplex PCR, the repertoire was profiled, and TCRdb retains in-frame clones only, with some absent. The sample has approximately 240,000 clones, 90% to 95% seen once. This TCR was sampled from a woman in her late teens or twenties who had recovered from COVID-19. The rearrangement uses TRBV28 and TRBJ1-2; weak D call: TRBD1 (6 bases). The sequenced sample was PBMCs or T cells enriched from blood (not recorded which). The CDR3 sequence is CASRSTLGKGANYGYTF. DNA for the CDR3: TGTGCCAGCAGATCAACCTTGGGAAAGGGGGCTAACTATGGCTACACCTTC.